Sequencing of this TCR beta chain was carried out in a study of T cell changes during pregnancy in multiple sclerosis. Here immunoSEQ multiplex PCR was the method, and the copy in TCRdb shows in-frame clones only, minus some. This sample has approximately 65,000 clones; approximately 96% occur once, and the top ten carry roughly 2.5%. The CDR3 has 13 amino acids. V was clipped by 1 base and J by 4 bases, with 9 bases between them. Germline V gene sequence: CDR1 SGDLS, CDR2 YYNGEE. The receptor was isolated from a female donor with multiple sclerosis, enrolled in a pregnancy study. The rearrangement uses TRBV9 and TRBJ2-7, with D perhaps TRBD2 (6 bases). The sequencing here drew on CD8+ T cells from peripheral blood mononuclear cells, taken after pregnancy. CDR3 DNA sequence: TGTGCCAGCAGCGTAAGTAGCGGTTACGAGCAGTACTTC. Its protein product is CASSVSSGYEQYF.